These 4 T cell receptor beta chains originate from one sample sequenced in a study of blood T cell repertoires in COVID-19. The method was immunoSEQ multiplex PCR; TCRdb's version includes in-frame clones alone and lacks a portion of them. The repertoire consists of around 320,000 clones, with just under 90% occurring once and the leading ten covering 11%. Source material: peripheral blood. The source of these receptors is a woman aged 30 to 39 with COVID-19, enrolled during active disease.

V and J are TRBV3-1 (or the pseudogene TRBV3-2) and TRBJ1-2; no clear D gene. V gave up 1 base and J gave up 0 bases, with 9 bases separating them. CDR1 and CDR2 from the germline V gene are LGHDT and YNNKEL (reference sequence). The CDR3 extends over 15 amino acids. CDR3 nucleotides: TGTGCCAGCAGCCAAGCAGTTACAGCTAACTATGGCTACACCTTC. This codes for CASSQAVTANYGYTF.

The chain combines TRBV11-2 with TRBJ1-6, with D tentatively TRBD1 (5 bases). The CDR3 loop spans 17 amino acids. Germline CDR1 reads SGHAT; CDR2 reads FQNNGV. Trimming pared 0 bases from V and 6 bases from J, leaving 15 bases between. DNA for the CDR3: TGTGCCAGCAGCTTAGACCCTAGTCCAGGGCTTAATTCACCCCTCCACTTT. This translates into CASSLDPSPGLNSPLHF.

This sequence joins TRBV30 and TRBJ2-1; TRBD2 matches at 12 bases. The germline V gene encodes CDR1 GTSNPN and CDR2 SVGIG (reference sequence). This CDR3 region has 15 residues. V lost 2 bases to trimming and J lost 4 bases; unmatched junction nucleotides: 3. As DNA, the CDR3 is TGTGCCTGGAGTTCCCTAGCGGGGGGGTACAATGAGCAGTTCTTC. Its protein is CAWSSLAGGYNEQFF.

The V and J genes are TRBV3-1 (or the pseudogene TRBV3-2) and TRBJ2-3, with 8 bases fitting TRBD2. The V gene end was trimmed by 4 bases and the J gene end by 2 bases; junction bases not matched to a gene: 5. CDR3 length: 15 residues. The V gene's germline CDR1 is LGHDT and CDR2 YNNKEL (reference sequence). For the CDR3, the DNA is TGTGCCAGCAGCCCCGGACTAGCTGACACAGATACGCAGTATTTT. This sequence encodes CASSPGLADTDTQYF.